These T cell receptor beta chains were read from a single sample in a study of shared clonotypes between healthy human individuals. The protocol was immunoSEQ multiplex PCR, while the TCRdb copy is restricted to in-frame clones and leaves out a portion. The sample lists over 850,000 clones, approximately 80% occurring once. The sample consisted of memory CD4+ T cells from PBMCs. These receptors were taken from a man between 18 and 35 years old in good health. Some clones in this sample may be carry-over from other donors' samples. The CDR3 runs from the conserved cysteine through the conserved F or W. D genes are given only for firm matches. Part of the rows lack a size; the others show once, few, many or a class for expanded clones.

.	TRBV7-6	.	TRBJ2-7	TGTGCCAGCAGCTTTTTTTCAGACACCTCCTACGAGCAGTACTTC	CASSFFSDTSYEQYF
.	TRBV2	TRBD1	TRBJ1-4	TGTGCCAGCGGAGTATGGGACAGAACAAGGGAAAAACTGTTTTTT	CASGVWDRTREKLFF
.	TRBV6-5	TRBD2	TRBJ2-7	TGTGCCAGCAGCCCTAGCGGGTCCGTTCCCTACGAGCAGTACTTC	CASSPSGSVPYEQYF
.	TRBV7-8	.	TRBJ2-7	TGTGCCAGCAGCTCCAGGCTTAAAACCTACGAGCAGTACTTC	CASSSRLKTYEQYF
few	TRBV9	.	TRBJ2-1	TGTGCCAGCAGCGCGGACTGGCTTAATGAGCAGTTCTTC	CASSADWLNEQFF
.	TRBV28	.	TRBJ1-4	TGTGCCAGCAGTCGCCACGGAACAACTAATGAAAAACTGTTTTTT	CASSRHGTTNEKLFF
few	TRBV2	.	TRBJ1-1	TGTGCCAGCAGTGAAGTATGGGCATCCCTAATGAACACTGAAGCTTTCTTT	CASSEVWASLMNTEAFF
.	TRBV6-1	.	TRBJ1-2	TGTGCCAGCAGTATCCGGACGCAGGATTATGGCTACACCTTC	CASSIRTQDYGYTF
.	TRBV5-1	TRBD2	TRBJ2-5	TGCGCCAGCAGCTTGACGCCGGGAGGTCAAGAGACCCAGTACTTC	CASSLTPGGQETQYF
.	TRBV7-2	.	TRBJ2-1	TGTGCCAGCAGCTTAGAACGGGAGTCGTTGCAGTTCTTC	CASSLERESLQFF
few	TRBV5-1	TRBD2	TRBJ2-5	TGCGCCAGCAGCTTATGGACTAGCGGGAGTGGGCAAGAGACCCAGTACTTC	CASSLWTSGSGQETQYF
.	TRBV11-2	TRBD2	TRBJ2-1	TGTGCCAGCAGCCCCGGGACTAGCGGTGACAATGAGCAGTTCTTC	CASSPGTSGDNEQFF
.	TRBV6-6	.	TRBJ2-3	TGTGCCAGCAGTTACTTCTCCGGCACAGATACGCAGTATTTT	CASSYFSGTDTQYF
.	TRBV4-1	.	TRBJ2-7	TGCGCCAGCAGCCACCAGGGACCTCCTCTAGACTACGAGCAGTACTTC	CASSHQGPPLDYEQYF
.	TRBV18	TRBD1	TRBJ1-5	TGTGCCAGCTCACCAGACAGGGGCACCCATCAGCCCCAGCATTTT	CASSPDRGTHQPQHF
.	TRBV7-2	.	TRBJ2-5	TGTGCCAGCAGCCAGCTAGAGACCCAGTACTTC	CASSQLETQYF
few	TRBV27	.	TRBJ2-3	TGTGCCAGCAGTTTTGGGGACTTCACAGATACGCAGTATTTT	CASSFGDFTDTQYF
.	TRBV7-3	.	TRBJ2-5	TGTGCCAGCAGCTCCTTAGGGGGGGAGACCCAGTACTTC	CASSSLGGETQYF
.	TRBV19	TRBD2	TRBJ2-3	TGTGCCAGTAGTATAGTCCTAGCGGGAGTGGGAGATACGCAGTATTTT	CASSIVLAGVGDTQYF
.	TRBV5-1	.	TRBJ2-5	TGCGCCAGCAGCGAGCAAGGGGGGGTCCAAGAGACCCAGTACTTC	CASSEQGGVQETQYF
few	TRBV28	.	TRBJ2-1	TGTGCCAGCAGCTCCCCGCTCTCCCCGGGCTACAATGAGCAGTTCTTC	CASSSPLSPGYNEQFF
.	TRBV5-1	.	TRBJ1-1	TGCGCCAGCCTAAACGAGGGGGGCACTGAAGCTTTCTTT	CASLNEGGTEAFF
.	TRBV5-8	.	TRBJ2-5	TGTGCCAGCAGCGCTCGGGTCTCGGTGCGGGAGACCCAGTACTTC	CASSARVSVRETQYF
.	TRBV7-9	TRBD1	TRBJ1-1	TGTGCCAGCAGCTTAACCCGGGACAGGGGTACTGAAGCTTTCTTT	CASSLTRDRGTEAFF
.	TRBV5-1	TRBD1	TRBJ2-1	TGCGCCAGCAGCCTCCGACAGGGCTCCTCCTACAATGAGCAGTTCTTC	CASSLRQGSSYNEQFF
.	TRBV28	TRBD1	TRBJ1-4	TGTGCCAGCAGTCCCCCCCCCGGGACAGGCGGGGAAAAACTGTTTTTT	CASSPPPGTGGEKLFF
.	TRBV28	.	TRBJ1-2	TGTGCCAGCAGTATTAGGGGGGTCGCCGTTTATGGCTACACCTTC	CASSIRGVAVYGYTF
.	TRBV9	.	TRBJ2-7	TGTGCCAGCAGCGATCCTTTACAGGGCTCCGATAGGTACGAGCAGTACTTC	CASSDPLQGSDRYEQYF
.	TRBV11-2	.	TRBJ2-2	TGTGCCAGCAGTACTTACGCGGAGTGGGGCGGGGAGCTGTTTTTT	CASSTYAEWGGELFF
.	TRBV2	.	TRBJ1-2	TGTGCCAGCAGGGTTCAGACACTTGGGGGGGGTGGCTACACCTTC	CASRVQTLGGGGYTF
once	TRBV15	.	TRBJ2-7	TGTGCCACCAGCCCGGGTTTGGGTCGGGGCGAGCAGTACTTC	CATSPGLGRGEQYF
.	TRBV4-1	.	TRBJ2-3	TGCGCCAGCAGCCAAGATAGTCCAGATACGCAGTATTTT	CASSQDSPDTQYF
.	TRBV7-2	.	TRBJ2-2	TGTGCCAGCAGCTCCAGGGTATGGGGGAGGAGCACCGGGGAGCTGTTTTTT	CASSSRVWGRSTGELFF
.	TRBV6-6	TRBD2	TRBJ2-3	TGTGCCAGCAGTCTTAGCGGGAGGGCCTTCACAGATACGCAGTATTTT	CASSLSGRAFTDTQYF
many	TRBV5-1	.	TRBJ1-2	TGCGCCAGCAGCTTGGAGGGGCACGGTGGCTACACCTTC	CASSLEGHGGYTF
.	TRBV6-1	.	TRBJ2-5	TGTGCCAGCAGTGAAGCTGGCGGTCCCTGGACCCAGTACTTC	CASSEAGGPWTQYF
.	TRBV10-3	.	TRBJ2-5	TGTGCCATCAGTGAGTCGACGAGGCAAGAGACCCAGTACTTC	CAISESTRQETQYF
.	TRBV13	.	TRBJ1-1	TGTGCCAGCAGCTTAGAGAGGGGGAGGACTGAAGCTTTCTTT	CASSLERGRTEAFF
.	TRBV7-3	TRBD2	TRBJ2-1	TGTGCCAGCAGCTTAGGACTAGTCTCCTACAATGAGCAGTTCTTC	CASSLGLVSYNEQFF
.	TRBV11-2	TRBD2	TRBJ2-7	TGTGCCAGCACCCGACCGGGGGGTGTTCTCGAGCAGTACTTC	CASTRPGGVLEQYF
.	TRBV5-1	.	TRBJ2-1	TGCGCCAGCAGCTTGGGAGTTGGAGCAGGTGAGCAGTTCTTC	CASSLGVGAGEQFF